The entry that follows covers one T cell receptor beta chain sequence. This clone appeared a few times. No antigen is known for it. The input lacks base qualities; no much larger clone sits a single base away. Library generation was performed with PCR. Instrument on record: Illumina HiSeq 4000. High-throughput sequencing was used to profile the TCR beta-chain CDR3 region of every patient. Regarding the original processing steps: A classifier to discriminate distant-metastatic papillary thyroid cancer patients was built from CDR3 differences across clinicopathological groups. To measure repertoire diversity the researchers used the Shannon index, while the Morisita-Horn index served to gauge how similar the tumor and blood repertoires were. Using fastp at Q25 and MiXCR, TCRdb reprocessed the public reads and kept productive beta chains. These V and J calls rely on TCRdb rather than the paper's analysis. Recorded for this sample are under 7,000 clones; 35% to 40% of them occurred a single time. Around a third of the sample is taken by the ten largest.

Spanning cysteine to phenylalanine, the CDR3 consists of 12 amino acids. Only the CDR3 region is kept as DNA, spanning 36 bases read in frame from base 1. Trimming at the junction amounts to 6 bases on V and 4 bases on J, and the germline ends lie 9 bases apart. These data are taken from a study of metastatic and nonmetastatic thyroid tumors (dated by TCRdb to about 2020). At the level of the whole study: For patients with malignant and with benign thyroid disease, the researchers compared repertoires between peripheral blood samples and tumor or nodule tissue samples.

No patient had received any treatment before thyroid surgery. Using T-cell receptor beta sequencing, the study looked back at clinical samples from patients collected from the early 2010s to the late 2010s. Overall study outcomes, separate from this receptor: TCR beta diversity was reported as significantly higher in malignant tumors than in benign nodules, in both blood and tumor samples.

The TCR sequence derives from a female donor with papillary thyroid cancer or a benign thyroid nodule (not recorded which). Some clones in this sample may be carry-over from other donors' samples. The V and J segments used are TRBV12-3 or TRBV12-4 and TRBJ1-1, with no confident D gene call. The sample consisted of adjacent normal tissue. DNA sequence: TGTGCCAGCAGGCTCTATGCCACTGAAGCTTTCTTT. This translates into CASRLYATEAFF.